This T cell receptor (beta chain) was sequenced for a study of long-term antiretroviral therapy in people with HIV. At the level of the study: Collection dates of the earliest samples fall about a decade before the 2015 immediate-ART recommendation.

Germline-derived CDR1 and CDR2 are SGHTS and YDEGEE. The CDR3 totals 15 residues. A v3.0 immunoSEQ assay was performed at survey level. Measured with immunoSEQ multiplex PCR; TCRdb has only the in-frame clones, and not every one. Of more than 15,000 clones listed, approximately 85% are singletons. From each donor, at least one pre-ART PBMC sample and at least two post-ART PBMC samples were obtained. On this clone itself: Its ends do not fully match the called genes, so a read error is possible.

The sequencing here drew on unsorted PBMCs, taken at the start of antiretroviral therapy. J is TRBJ2-7 and V is TRBV5-8; a weak D match, TRBD1 (5 bases). The TCR sequence derives from a man between 25 and 39 years old with HIV. The CDR3 region has the DNA TGTGCCAGCAGCTTGGGCGACAGTTTACCCTACCAGCAGTACTTC. The encoded protein is CASSLGDSLPYQQYF. The entire variable domain, with the rest obtained from reference TRBV5-8 and TRBJ2-7, is as follows: EAGVTQSPTHLIKTRGQQATLRCSPISGHTSVYWYQQALGLGLQFLLWYDEGEERNRGNFPPRFSGRQFPNYSSELNVNALELEDSALYLCASSLGDSLPYQQYFGPGTRLTVT.